Shown below are 8 T cell receptor beta chains from a single sample sequenced in a study of blood T cell repertoires in COVID-19. Method: immunoSEQ multiplex PCR; TCRdb's copy keeps in-frame clones and lacks some. The sample lists 150,000 to 200,000 clones; about 78% were seen once. The sequenced sample consisted of peripheral blood. The receptors here all came from a woman between 50 and 59 years old with active or convalescent COVID-19.

CDR3 bases: TGTGCCAGCAGTCCCGTAAATGAGCAGTTCTTC. The encoded protein is CASSPVNEQFF. This chain joins TRBV7-9 and TRBJ2-1; D not resolved. Germline V CDR1 and CDR2: SEHNR, FQNEAQ (reference sequence). This CDR3 is built from 11 residues. V gave up 6 bases and J gave up 7 bases, with 7 bases separating them.

The chain links TRBV30 to TRBJ2-5; tentative D call: TRBD2 (5 bases). There are 12 residues in the CDR3. CDR1 is GTSNPN and CDR2 is SVGIG in the germline V gene (reference sequence). V was clipped by 3 bases and J by 1 base, with 6 bases between them. CDR3 sequence (DNA): TGTGCCTGGAGAGCGGTCCAAGAGACCCAGTACTTC. The encoded protein is CAWRAVQETQYF.

The chain links TRBV7-6 to TRBJ2-1; 8 nucleotides agree with TRBD1. Trimming at V came to 5 bases and at J to 6 bases, leaving 12 bases not matched to a gene. The CDR3 length is 16 residues. Per germline, CDR1 SGHVS and CDR2 FNYEAQ. The DNA for the CDR3 is TGTGCCAGCAGCCCCTACCGGGACAGGAGATTCAATGAGCAGTTCTTC. It codes for CASSPYRDRRFNEQFF.

V gene TRBV11-1 combines with J gene TRBJ2-7; 7 bases align to TRBD2. The CDR3 runs to 15 residues. Germline V gene data show CDR1 as SGHAT and CDR2 as FQDESV (reference sequence). Losses at the gene ends were 4 bases for V and 6 bases for J; bases not matched to a gene: 12. The chain's CDR3 is CASSYSLADLSEQYF. CDR3 bases: TGTGCCAGCAGCTACAGCCTAGCGGACCTATCCGAGCAGTACTTC.

CDR3 region: CASTRRGKGENTEAFF. CDR3 nucleotide sequence: TGTGCCAGTACCCGACGAGGTAAGGGAGAGAACACTGAAGCTTTCTTT. The rearrangement joins TRBV19 to TRBJ1-1; no reliable D call. Germline CDR1 is LNHDA and CDR2 is SQIVND (reference sequence). V lost 7 bases and J lost 1, with 19 bases in between. CDR3 length equals 16 residues. The variable domain in full, with the rest retrieved from reference TRBV19 and TRBJ1-1, is DGGITQSPKYLFRKEGQNVTLSCEQNLNHDAMYWYRQDPGQGLRLIYYSQIVNDFQKGDIAEGYSVSREKKESFPLTVTSAQKNPTAFYLCASTRRGKGENTEAFFGQGTRLTVV.

The chain carries TRBV6-2 or TRBV6-3 and TRBJ1-1; D is ambiguous. The V end was cut by 0 bases, the J end by 0 bases, with 8 bases between. The CDR3 consists of 15 residues. CDR1 is MNHEY and CDR2 is SVGEGT in the germline V gene. The chain's CDR3 is CASSYSRVMNTEAFF. CDR3 coding DNA: TGTGCCAGCAGTTACTCGCGGGTTATGAACACTGAAGCTTTCTTT.

The chain employs TRBV4-3 and TRBJ2-1; tentative D call: TRBD2 (6 bases). The germline gives CDR1 LGHNA, CDR2 YSLEER. The V gene lost 1 base and the J gene lost 9 bases, with 19 bases spanning the gap. The length of the CDR3 is 16 residues. CDR3 sequence: CASSQGASASMGEQFF. The CDR3 nucleotides read TGCGCCAGCAGCCAAGGGGCTAGCGCCTCCATGGGTGAGCAGTTCTTC.

The rearrangement links TRBV5-5 to TRBJ1-2; D call uncertain. There are 13 residues in the CDR3. Germline V gene lookup returns CDR1 SGHKS and CDR2 YYEKEE (reference sequence). V was trimmed by 0 bases and J by 8 bases, leaving 11 bases between them. The CDR3 protein is CASSLDETRGYTF. CDR3 nucleotides: TGTGCCAGCAGCTTGGACGAGACACGAGGCTACACCTTC.